The T cell receptor (beta chain) described here comes from a study of monozygotic twins with inflammatory bowel disease. Donors each gave over 2 ml of blood. This CDR3 has 14 residues. Germline CDR1 reads SNHLY; CDR2 reads FYNNEI. With eight separate reactions per sample, the authors made cDNA. UMIs containing a 6-nucleotide sample barcode were added via template switching. TCRdb reprocessed the 5' RACE reads; each CDR3 protein has one entry and no DNA is given. This sample's clone table lists approximately 160,000 distinct CDR3 sequences. Sequences were obtained from blood. The receptor comes from a human donor with ulcerative colitis or Crohn's disease, or a healthy co-twin of an affected twin (not recorded which). The chain combines TRBV2 with TRBJ2-2; lacking DNA, the TRBD1 call made by TCRdb goes unchecked. The CDR3 spells CASSGGQNTGELFF.